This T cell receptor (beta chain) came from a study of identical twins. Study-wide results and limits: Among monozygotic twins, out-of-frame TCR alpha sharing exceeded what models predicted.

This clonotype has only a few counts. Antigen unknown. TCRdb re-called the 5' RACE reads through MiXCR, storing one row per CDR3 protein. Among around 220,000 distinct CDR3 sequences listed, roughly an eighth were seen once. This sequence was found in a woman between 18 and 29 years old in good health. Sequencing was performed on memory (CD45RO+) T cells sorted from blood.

The CDR3 DNA sequence: TGTGCCAGCAGCCAGGCACAGGCGCTCTCTGGAAACACCATATATTTT. It is translated as CASSQAQALSGNTIYF. V usage is TRBV3-1 and J usage is TRBJ1-3, with D tentatively TRBD1 (5 bases). The V end lost 3 bases, the J end lost 0 bases, and 12 bases lay between the germline ends. CDR3 size: 16 residues. In germline, CDR1 is LGHDT, CDR2 YNNKEL (reference sequence).